The 5 T cell receptor beta chains below come from one sample, sequenced in a study of blood T cell repertoires in COVID-19. TCRdb keeps only in-frame clones here, not all; method: immunoSEQ multiplex PCR. The sample contains 25,000 to 30,000 clones, approximately 83% of which appear only once. The sample consisted of peripheral blood. The receptors come from a human donor in a cohort sampled during active COVID-19.

The V call is TRBV4-2, the J call TRBJ1-1; D is ambiguous. The V end lost 0 bases, the J end lost 1 base, and 9 bases lay between the germline ends. Germline V gene sequence: CDR1 LGHNA, CDR2 YNFKEQ. The CDR3 spans 15 residues. This CDR3 reads CASSQDLAENTEAFF. CDR3 bases: TGTGCCAGCAGCCAAGATTTGGCAGAGAACACTGAAGCTTTCTTT.

V and J are TRBV27 and TRBJ1-2, with TRBD1 identical over 9 bases. The CDR3 covers 14 residues. Trimming took 3 bases from V and 7 from J; bases not matched to a gene: 6. Germline V gives CDR1 MNHEY, CDR2 SMNVEV (reference sequence). CDR3 nucleotide sequence: TGTGCCAGCAGTTTGGGGGACAGGGTGAGTGGCTACACCTTC. Protein product: CASSLGDRVSGYTF.

This clone was recorded once. This sequence joins TRBV4-3 and TRBJ2-1, with D perhaps matching TRBD1 (5 bases). Germline V gene lookup returns CDR1 LGHNA and CDR2 YSLEER. Trimming took 3 bases from V and 6 from J, leaving 15 bases between them. This CDR3 region has 15 residues. CDR3 sequence: CASSHVIGQLNEQFF. CDR3 sequence (DNA): TGCGCCAGCAGCCACGTTATAGGACAACTCAATGAGCAGTTCTTC.

V gene TRBV3-1 (or the pseudogene TRBV3-2) combines with J gene TRBJ2-7; the D is unclear. The CDR3 consists of 11 residues. V was clipped by 1 base and J by 7 bases, with 5 bases between them. Germline V gene data show CDR1 as LGHDT and CDR2 as YNNKEL (reference sequence). For the CDR3, the DNA is TGTGCCAGCAGCCAAGCCCTGGAGCAGTACTTC. This sequence encodes CASSQALEQYF.

The rearrangement uses TRBV4-1 and TRBJ2-7; D gene ambiguous. The CDR3 runs to 12 residues. Germline-derived CDR1 and CDR2 are MGHRA and YSYEKL. V was pared by 0 bases and J by 6 bases, with 6 bases between. CDR3 in amino acids: CASSQDSPEQYF. The CDR3 nucleotides read TGCGCCAGCAGCCAAGATAGTCCCGAGCAGTACTTC.